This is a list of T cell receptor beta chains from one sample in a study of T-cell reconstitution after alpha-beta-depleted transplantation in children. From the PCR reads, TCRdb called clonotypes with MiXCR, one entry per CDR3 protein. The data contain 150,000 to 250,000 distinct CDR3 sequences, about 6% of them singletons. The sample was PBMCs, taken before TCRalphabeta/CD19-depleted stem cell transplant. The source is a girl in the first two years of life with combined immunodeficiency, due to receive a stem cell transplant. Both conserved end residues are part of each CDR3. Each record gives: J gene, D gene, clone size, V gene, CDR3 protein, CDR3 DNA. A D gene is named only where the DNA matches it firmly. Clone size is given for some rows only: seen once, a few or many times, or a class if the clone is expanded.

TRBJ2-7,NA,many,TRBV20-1,CSARDRLAYEQYF,TGCAGTGCTAGAGATCGCCTAGCCTACGAGCAGTACTTC
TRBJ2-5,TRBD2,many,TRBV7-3,CASSLTSGGAGETQYF,TGTGCCAGCAGCTTAACTAGCGGGGGGGCCGGGGAGACCCAGTACTTC
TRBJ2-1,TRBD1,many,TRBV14,CASRPDRGPYNEQFF,TGTGCCAGCAGACCTGACAGGGGACCTTACAATGAGCAGTTCTTC
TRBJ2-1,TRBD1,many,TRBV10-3,CAITGGAEDEQFF,TGTGCCATCACAGGGGGCGCAGAGGATGAGCAGTTCTTC
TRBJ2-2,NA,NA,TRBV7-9,CASSDPSRYTGELFF,TGTGCCAGCAGCGATCCTAGCCGCTACACCGGGGAGCTGTTTTTT
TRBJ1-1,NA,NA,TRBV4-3,CASSQVGTANTEAFF,TGCGCCAGCAGCCAAGTGGGGACTGCAAACACTGAAGCTTTCTTT
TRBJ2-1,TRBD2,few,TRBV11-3,CASSLARRGGDNEQFF,TGTGCCAGCAGCTTAGCCCGTCGCGGGGGGGACAATGAGCAGTTCTTC
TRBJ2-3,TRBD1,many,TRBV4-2,CASSYAGTGYRDTQYF,TGTGCCAGCAGCTACGCCGGGACAGGTTATAGAGATACGCAGTATTTT
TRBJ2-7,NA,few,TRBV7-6,CASSLGPEDYEQYF,TGTGCCAGCAGCTTAGGGCCGGAGGACTACGAGCAGTACTTC
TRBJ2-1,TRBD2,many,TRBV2,CAITSGSGGEQFF,TGTGCCATCACTAGCGGGAGTGGTGGTGAGCAGTTCTTC
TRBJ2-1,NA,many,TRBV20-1,CSARGFGGGSPLYNEQFF,TGCAGTGCTAGGGGATTCGGGGGCGGGAGTCCACTATACAATGAGCAGTTCTTC
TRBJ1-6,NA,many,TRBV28,CASGRGAPSPLHF,TGTGCCAGCGGTCGAGGCGCCCCATCACCCCTCCACTTT
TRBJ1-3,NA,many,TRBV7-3,CASSLAYGNTIYF,TGTGCCAGCAGCCTCGCTTACGGGAACACCATATATTTT
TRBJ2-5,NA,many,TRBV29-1,CSVETGETQYF,TGCAGCGTTGAAACAGGAGAGACCCAGTACTTC
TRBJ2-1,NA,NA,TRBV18,CASSPRLVMMAGVAHEQFF,TGTGCCAGCTCACCGCGATTGGTTATGATGGCAGGGGTGGCTCATGAGCAGTTCTTC
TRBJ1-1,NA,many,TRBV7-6,CASSPGFPTEAFF,TGTGCCAGCAGCCCAGGGTTCCCCACTGAAGCTTTCTTT
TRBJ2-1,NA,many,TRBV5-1,CASSSVMYEQFF,TGCGCCAGCAGCTCCGTTATGTATGAGCAGTTCTTC
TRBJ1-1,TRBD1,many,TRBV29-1,CSVLPLTGDFAAFF,TGCAGCGTCCTGCCGCTGACAGGGGACTTTGCAGCTTTCTTT
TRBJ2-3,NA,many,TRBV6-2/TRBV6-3,CASSHLHLTDTQYF,TGTGCCAGCAGTCACCTTCATTTGACAGATACGCAGTATTTT
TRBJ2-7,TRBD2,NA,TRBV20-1,CSARAGGTGYEQYF,TGCAGTGCTAGAGCCGGGGGGACCGGGTACGAGCAGTACTTC
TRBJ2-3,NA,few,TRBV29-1,CSVEFDSTDTQYF,TGCAGCGTTGAATTCGACAGCACAGATACGCAGTATTTT
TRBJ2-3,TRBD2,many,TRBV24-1,CATSDSSGGAWMADTQYF,TGTGCCACCAGTGATTCCAGCGGGGGGGCCTGGATGGCAGATACGCAGTATTTT
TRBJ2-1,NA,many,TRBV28,CASSLLVSNEQFF,TGTGCCAGCAGTTTACTAGTATCAAATGAGCAGTTCTTC
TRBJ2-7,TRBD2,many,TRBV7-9,CASSPGASGRNEQYF,TGTGCCAGCAGCCCCGGGGCTAGCGGGAGGAACGAGCAGTACTTC
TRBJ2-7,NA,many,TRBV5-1,CASSLGWGSYEQYF,TGCGCCAGCAGCTTGGGCTGGGGCTCCTACGAGCAGTACTTC
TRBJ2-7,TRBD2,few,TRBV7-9,CASSIGTSGTYEQYF,TGTGCCAGCAGCATAGGGACTAGCGGCACCTACGAGCAGTACTTC
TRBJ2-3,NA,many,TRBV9,CASSVGIMDNTDTQYF,TGTGCCAGCAGCGTCGGTATAATGGACAACACAGATACGCAGTATTTT
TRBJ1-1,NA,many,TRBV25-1,CASSHTASNTEAFF,TGTGCCAGCAGTCACACAGCGTCGAACACTGAAGCTTTCTTT
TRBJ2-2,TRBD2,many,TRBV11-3,CASSLASGASTGELFF,TGTGCCAGCAGCTTAGCTAGCGGGGCATCTACCGGGGAGCTGTTTTTT
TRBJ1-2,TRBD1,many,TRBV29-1,CSSSPGQGVNGYTF,TGCAGCTCAAGTCCGGGACAGGGGGTCAATGGCTACACCTTC